The subject of this entry is one T cell receptor beta chain. The study ran its PCR with 60 Vbeta and 13 Jbeta primers. Assay: immunoSEQ multiplex PCR; the TCRdb copy retains only in-frame clones and omits some. The table has fewer than 200,000 clones, roughly a tenth seen once. Donors consisted of healthy bone marrow donors. Per the germline V gene, CDR1 is MNHEY and CDR2 is SMNVEV (reference sequence). Trimming took 0 bases from V and 12 from J; bases not matched to a gene: 3. CDR3 length: 13 amino acids. This sample is part of a study of cytomegalovirus exposure and HLA in healthy donors. The sample was PBMCs. This chain joins TRBV27 and TRBJ2-4, with 9 positions matching TRBD2. This sequence was found in a woman aged 30 to 39 in good health and CMV-seropositive. In nucleotides, the CDR3 is TGTGCCAGCAGTTTATCCGGGACTAGCCATCAGTACTTC. Residues: CASSLSGTSHQYF.